These T cell receptor beta chains were read from a single sample in a study of T cell responses to AZD1222 COVID-19 vaccine. Clones were read by immunoSEQ multiplex PCR, and TCRdb kept only the in-frame ones, dropping some. The sample holds approximately 170,000 clones, almost 90% seen once. The sample consisted of peripheral blood, taken 28 days after the second AZD1222 dose. These receptors came from an adult who received the AZD1222 COVID-19 vaccine. Both conserved end residues are part of each CDR3. The order of the fields is V gene, J gene, clone size, D gene, CDR3 DNA, CDR3 protein. D genes are given only for firm matches. Clone size is given for some rows only: seen once, a few or many times, or a class if the clone is expanded.

TRBV11-3	TRBJ1-2	.	TRBD1	TGTGCCAGCAGCCCAGTTCAGACAGGGGACTATGGCTACACCTTC	CASSPVQTGDYGYTF
TRBV19	TRBJ1-1	.	TRBD1	TGTGCCAGTAGTAGAAACAGGGGGGAGCCTGAAGCTTTCTTT	CASSRNRGEPEAFF
TRBV7-9	TRBJ2-1	few	.	TGTGCCAGCAGCTCCGCTTTATTGGGCGATGAGCAGTTCTTC	CASSSALLGDEQFF
TRBV30	TRBJ1-1	.	.	TGTGCCTGGAGTAGGGCAGAAGCTTTCTTT	CAWSRAEAFF
TRBV6-5	TRBJ1-1	.	.	TGTGCCAGCAGTTACTCAGGGGGTGTAGCTTTCTTT	CASSYSGGVAFF
TRBV21-1	TRBJ2-7	.	.	TGTGCCAGCAGCAGCCGGACAGGGTCCTACGAGCAGTACTTC	CASSSRTGSYEQYF
TRBV28	TRBJ1-5	.	TRBD1	TGTGCCAGCAGCAGTAACAGGGGGCGGTTGACGAATCAGCCCCAGCATTTT	CASSSNRGRLTNQPQHF
TRBV7-6	TRBJ2-1	.	TRBD1	TGTGCCAGCAGCGTCCGGGACAGGGGGCATAATGAGCAGTTCTTC	CASSVRDRGHNEQFF
TRBV6-2/TRBV6-3	TRBJ1-5	.	.	TGTGCCAGCAGTTACTCGACAGCCCGGCCCCAGCATTTT	CASSYSTARPQHF
TRBV7-3	TRBJ2-7	.	TRBD1	TGTGCCAGCAGCTCAGGACAGGCCGCTACCTACGAGCAGTACTTC	CASSSGQAATYEQYF
TRBV9	TRBJ1-1	.	.	TGTGCCAGCAGCGAACAGAAGACTGAAGCTTTCTTT	CASSEQKTEAFF
TRBV5-1	TRBJ2-7	.	TRBD1	TGCGCCAGCAGCTCCTGGACAGGCCAAGGCTACGAGCAGTACTTC	CASSSWTGQGYEQYF
TRBV7-3	TRBJ2-3	.	.	TGTGCCAGCAGCTTAGTGACCCAAGATACGCAGTATTTT	CASSLVTQDTQYF
TRBV6-5	TRBJ2-2	.	TRBD2	TGTGCCAGCAGTTCAATTAGCGGGGGGCGTACCGGGGAGCTGTTTTTT	CASSSISGGRTGELFF
TRBV7-2	TRBJ1-2	.	.	TGTGCCAGCAGTCCGACCACTGCTAACTATGGCTACACCTTC	CASSPTTANYGYTF